The source of this T cell receptor beta chain is a study of cytomegalovirus exposure and HLA in healthy donors. The junction had 14 bases not matched to a gene; V was cut back by 3 bases and J by 4 bases. CDR1 is KGHSH, CDR2 LQKENI, per germline. The CDR3 extends over 18 amino acids. This clone was detected only a few times. A multiplex PCR was run with 60 Vbeta primers and 13 Jbeta primers. Clones were read by immunoSEQ multiplex PCR, and TCRdb kept only the in-frame ones, dropping some. Of 130,000 or so clones in the sample, around 73% were seen once. This sequence was found in a female donor in good health and CMV-seronegative. The sequencing input was PBMCs. The chain couples TRBV18 to TRBJ1-2, with TRBD1 identical over 10 bases. DNA of the CDR3: TGTGCCAGCTCACCGGGACAGGGGACCTATGACTATGGCTATGGCTACACCTTC. Translating gives CASSPGQGTYDYGYGYTF.